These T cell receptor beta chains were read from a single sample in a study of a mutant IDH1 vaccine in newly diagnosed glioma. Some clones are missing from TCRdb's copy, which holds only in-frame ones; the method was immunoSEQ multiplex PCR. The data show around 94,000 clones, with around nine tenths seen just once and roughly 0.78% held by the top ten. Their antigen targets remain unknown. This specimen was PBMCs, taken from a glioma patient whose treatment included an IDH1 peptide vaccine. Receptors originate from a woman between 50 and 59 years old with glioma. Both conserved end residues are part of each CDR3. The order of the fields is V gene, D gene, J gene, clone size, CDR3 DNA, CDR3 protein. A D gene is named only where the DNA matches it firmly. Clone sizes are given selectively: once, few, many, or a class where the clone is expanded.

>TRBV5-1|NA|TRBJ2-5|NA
TGCGCCAGCAGCTTGGAAAGGGCTGGAGAGACCCAGTACTTC
CASSLERAGETQYF
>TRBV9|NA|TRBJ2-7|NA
TGTGCCAGCAGCACCGGGCAGGGGACCTACAAGCAGTACTTC
CASSTGQGTYKQYF
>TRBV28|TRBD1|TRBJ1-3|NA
TGTGCCAGCAGTTCTCCAGGGGGCCAAACGGGAAACACCATATATTTT
CASSSPGGQTGNTIYF
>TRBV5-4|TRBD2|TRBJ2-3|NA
TGTGCCAGCAGCTTGAGGCTAGCGGGCAGCACAGATACGCAGTATTTT
CASSLRLAGSTDTQYF
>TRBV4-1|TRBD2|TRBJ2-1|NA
TGCGCCAGCAGCCAAGACGTCCGGACTAGCGGATACAATGAGCAGTTCTTC
CASSQDVRTSGYNEQFF
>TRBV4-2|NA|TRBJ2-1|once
TGTGCCAGCAGCCAAGATCAAGGGGAGACCTACAATGAGCAGTTCTTC
CASSQDQGETYNEQFF
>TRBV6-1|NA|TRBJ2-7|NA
TGTGCCAGCAGCAGGGGAAAGTCCTACGAGCAGTACTTC
CASSRGKSYEQYF
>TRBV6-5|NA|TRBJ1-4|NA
TGTGCCAGCAGTTACGACCCCGCAGTGGTAGGAAAACTGTTTTTT
CASSYDPAVVGKLFF
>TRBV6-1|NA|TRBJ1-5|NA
TGTGCCAGCAGTCACAGGGAAGATCAGCCCCAGCATTTT
CASSHREDQPQHF
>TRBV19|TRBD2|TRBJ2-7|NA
TGTGCCACCTCGGCTGTGGGAGGGCCCTACGAGCAGTACTTC
CATSAVGGPYEQYF
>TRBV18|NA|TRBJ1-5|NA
TGTGCCAGCTCGGAAAGCGTGGGGGAGCCCCAGCATTTT
CASSESVGEPQHF
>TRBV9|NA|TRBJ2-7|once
TGTGCCAGCAGCGTAGCGGCACTATCCTCCTACGAGCAGTACTTC
CASSVAALSSYEQYF
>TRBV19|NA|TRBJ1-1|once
TGTGCCAGTAGTAAGTTGGACTTCGGGCTCTACACTGAAGCTTTCTTT
CASSKLDFGLYTEAFF
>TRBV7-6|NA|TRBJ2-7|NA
TGTGCCAGCAGCTTAGCGGATTACTACGAGCAGTACTTC
CASSLADYYEQYF
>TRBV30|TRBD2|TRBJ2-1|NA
TGTGCCTGGAGTGTACACGGACTAGCGGGAGGTTACAATGAGCAGTTCTTC
CAWSVHGLAGGYNEQFF
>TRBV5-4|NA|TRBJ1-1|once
TGTGCCAGCAGCTTGGTGTCGAGCACTGAAGCTTTCTTT
CASSLVSSTEAFF
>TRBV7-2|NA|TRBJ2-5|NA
TGTGCCAGCAGCCTCCGGACCCTCGGCCAAGAGACCCAGTACTTC
CASSLRTLGQETQYF
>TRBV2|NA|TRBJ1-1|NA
TGTGCCGCTAGGGGGGTGAACACTGAAGCTTTCTTT
CAARGVNTEAFF
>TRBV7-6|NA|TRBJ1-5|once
TGTGCCAGCAGCCGCCACATCAATCAGCCCCAGCATTTT
CASSRHINQPQHF
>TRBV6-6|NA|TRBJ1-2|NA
TGTGCCAGCAGTTACGGGGGACAACCCTATGGCTACACCTTC
CASSYGGQPYGYTF
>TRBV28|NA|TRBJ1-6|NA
TGTGCCAGCAGTCCCCGGGGCGATAATTCACCCCTCCACTTT
CASSPRGDNSPLHF
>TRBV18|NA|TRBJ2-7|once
TGTGCCAGCTCACCAGCGGGACGGCTCTCCTACGAGCAGTACTTC
CASSPAGRLSYEQYF
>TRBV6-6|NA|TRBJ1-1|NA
TGTGCCAGCAATAGCCGGGACACGAACACTGAAGCTTTCTTT
CASNSRDTNTEAFF
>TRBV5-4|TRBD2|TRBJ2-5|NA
TGTGCCAGCAGCCCCCCCGGGGTAGCGGGAGGGAAAGAGACCCAGTACTTC
CASSPPGVAGGKETQYF
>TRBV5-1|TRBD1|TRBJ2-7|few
TGCGCCAGCAGCTTAGGGACAGGGCCCGCTTACGAGCAGTACTTC
CASSLGTGPAYEQYF
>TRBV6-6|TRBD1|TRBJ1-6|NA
TGTGCCAGCAGAAGTGGGACAGACCATTCACCCCTCCACTTT
CASRSGTDHSPLHF
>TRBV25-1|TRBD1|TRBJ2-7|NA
TGTGCCAGCATTGGACAGGGGCTTCACGAGCAGTACTTC
CASIGQGLHEQYF
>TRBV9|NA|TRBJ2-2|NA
TGTGCCAGCAGCGCACCCGGGGAGCTGTTTTTT
CASSAPGELFF
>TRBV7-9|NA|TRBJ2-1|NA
TGTGCCAGCAGCTTAGCGGATAGGAGGGTCCAGTTCTTC
CASSLADRRVQFF
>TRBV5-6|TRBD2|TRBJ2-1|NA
TGTGCCAGCCACCCTAGGGCTAGCGGGAGGTACTACAATGAGCAGTTCTTC
CASHPRASGRYYNEQFF
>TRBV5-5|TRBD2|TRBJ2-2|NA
TGTGCCAGCAGCTGGGGACTAGCGGGACGGAACACCGGGGAGCTGTTTTTT
CASSWGLAGRNTGELFF
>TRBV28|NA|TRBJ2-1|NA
TGTGCCAGCAGTTTGTTAGAGAGCTCCTACAATGAGCAGTTCTTC
CASSLLESSYNEQFF
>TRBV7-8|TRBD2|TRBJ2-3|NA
TGTGCCAGCAGCTCCACGGGGACTAGCGGGAGGCTAGCAGATACGCAGTATTTT
CASSSTGTSGRLADTQYF
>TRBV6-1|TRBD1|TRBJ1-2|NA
TGTGCCAGCAGGCCGGGACAGGTCCCGTATGGCTACACCTTC
CASRPGQVPYGYTF
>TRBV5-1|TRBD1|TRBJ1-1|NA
TGCGCCAGCAGCATCGGGACAGGGAGTTTGAACACTGAAGCTTTCTTT
CASSIGTGSLNTEAFF
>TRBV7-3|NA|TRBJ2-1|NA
TGTGCCAGCAGCTTACGGACGGGAACCTACAATGAGCAGTTCTTC
CASSLRTGTYNEQFF
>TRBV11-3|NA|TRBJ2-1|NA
TGTGCCAGCAGCTTAGCGGATGGTAGCAATGAGCAGTTCTTC
CASSLADGSNEQFF
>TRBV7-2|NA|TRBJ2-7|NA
TGTGCCAGCAGCTTAGGGTTAGCGGTCTCCTACGAGCAGTACTTC
CASSLGLAVSYEQYF
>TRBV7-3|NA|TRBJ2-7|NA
TGTGCCAGCAGCTCGTCCCGGGACTACGAGCAGTACTTC
CASSSSRDYEQYF
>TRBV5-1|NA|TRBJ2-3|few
TGCGCCAGCAGCTTGACAGGAACCACAGATACGCAGTATTTT
CASSLTGTTDTQYF
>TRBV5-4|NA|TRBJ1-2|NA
TGTGCCTGCAGAGCAAACCATGGCTACACCTTC
CACRANHGYTF
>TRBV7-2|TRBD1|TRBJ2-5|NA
TGTGCCAGCAGCCGAGGGGGGGACAGGGGGCGAGAGACCCAGTACTTC
CASSRGGDRGRETQYF